This T cell receptor beta chain originates from a study of cytomegalovirus exposure and HLA in healthy donors. Study-wide results and limits: Later analysis placed DRB1 highest and HLA-C lowest in TCR association rates, which differed by HLA locus. In a later analysis, at a false discovery rate of 0.05, fewer than 20,000 TCR beta sequences matched HLA alleles.

PCR was performed using 60 Vbeta and 13 Jbeta primers. The assay was immunoSEQ multiplex PCR, and TCRdb's table has in-frame clones only and misses some. The sample has 150,000 to 200,000 clones, 79% seen once. Germline V lookup: CDR1 SGHTA, CDR2 FQGNSA. Deletions cut 2 bases from V and 2 bases from J, with 13 bases between. The CDR3 runs 15 residues. Notes on this clone: Its antigen is as yet unknown.

Sample: PBMCs. The chain carries TRBV7-2 and TRBJ2-7; the D gene is possibly TRBD2 (7 bases). The receptor comes from a young woman in good health and CMV-seropositive. CDR3 in amino acids: CASSLILRGPYEQYF. The CDR3 bases are TGTGCCAGCAGCTTAATCTTGCGGGGGCCCTACGAGCAGTACTTC.